This T cell receptor beta chain emerged from a study of CD8+CD57+ T cells in acquired aplastic anemia. Study details: Each DNA sample taken from sorted CD4+ and CD8+ cells came to about 3.2 ug on average. Average CD4+ read depth in healthy donors was 10 million to 12 million reads. Study conclusions and caveats: Significant differences in CD8+ Simpson's diversity were not observed between patients and controls. Roughly 28 was the count of CD8+ CDR3 sequences that patients shared with controls.

Genomic DNA was employed as the template in profiling TCR beta VDJ and CDR3. TCRdb ran MiXCR on the reads and lists one entry per CDR3 protein. The sample carries about 160,000 distinct CDR3 sequences, around 40% recorded once. For this clonotype: The antigen is undetermined. This may stem from a read error, because a much larger clone lies one nucleotide away.

The sample was sorted CD4+, CD8+, or CD8+CD57+ T cells (not recorded which) from PBMCs. The sequence was collected from a human donor in good health.

CDR3 residues: CASSSGTAGPYEQYF. CDR3 nucleotides: TGTGCCAGCAGCTCCGGGACAGCGGGACCCTACGAGCAGTACTTC. J is TRBJ2-7 and V is TRBV7-3; possibly TRBD1 or TRBD2 for D (7 bases each). This CDR3 contains 15 residues. V lost 4 bases and J lost 2, with 15 bases in between. Germline V gene sequence: CDR1 SGHTA, CDR2 FQGTGA.